Included here is one T cell receptor beta chain sequence, with context. A much larger clone lies one base from this, so it may be a read error. Samples each had at least 5.5 micrograms of total RNA extracted. The data belong to a study of blood T cells in healthy people across ages. A second PCR of about 6 to 12 cycles used a sample-barcoded 5' primer and a J-beta primer mix. Each CDR3 protein is one row after TCRdb ran MiXCR on the 5' RACE reads. The table records 1.4 million to 1.5 million distinct CDR3 sequences, around 39% of them present only once. The specimen was blood. This TCR derives from a young woman in good health.

CDR3 residues: CSSSLSAGSEEQFF. As DNA, the CDR3 is TGTTCCAGCAGCCTCTCGGCGGGGAGCGAAGAGCAGTTCTTC. This chain connects TRBV7-3 to TRBJ2-1; D might be TRBD2 (6 bases). The germline gives CDR1 SGHTA, CDR2 FQGTGA. The CDR3 is made up of 14 amino acids.